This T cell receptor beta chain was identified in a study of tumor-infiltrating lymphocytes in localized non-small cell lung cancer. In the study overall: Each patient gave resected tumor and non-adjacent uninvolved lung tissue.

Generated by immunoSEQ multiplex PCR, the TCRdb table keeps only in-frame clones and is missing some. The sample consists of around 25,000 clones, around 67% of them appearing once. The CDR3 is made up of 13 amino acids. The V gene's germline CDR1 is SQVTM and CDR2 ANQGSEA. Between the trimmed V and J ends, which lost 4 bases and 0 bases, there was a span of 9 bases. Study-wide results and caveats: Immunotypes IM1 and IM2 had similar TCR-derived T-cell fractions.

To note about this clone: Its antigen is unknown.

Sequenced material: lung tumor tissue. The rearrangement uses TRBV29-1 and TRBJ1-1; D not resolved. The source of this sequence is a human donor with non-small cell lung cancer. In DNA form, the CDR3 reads TGCAGCGTTGCGAGGGCCCTGAACACTGAAGCTTTCTTT. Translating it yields CSVARALNTEAFF.